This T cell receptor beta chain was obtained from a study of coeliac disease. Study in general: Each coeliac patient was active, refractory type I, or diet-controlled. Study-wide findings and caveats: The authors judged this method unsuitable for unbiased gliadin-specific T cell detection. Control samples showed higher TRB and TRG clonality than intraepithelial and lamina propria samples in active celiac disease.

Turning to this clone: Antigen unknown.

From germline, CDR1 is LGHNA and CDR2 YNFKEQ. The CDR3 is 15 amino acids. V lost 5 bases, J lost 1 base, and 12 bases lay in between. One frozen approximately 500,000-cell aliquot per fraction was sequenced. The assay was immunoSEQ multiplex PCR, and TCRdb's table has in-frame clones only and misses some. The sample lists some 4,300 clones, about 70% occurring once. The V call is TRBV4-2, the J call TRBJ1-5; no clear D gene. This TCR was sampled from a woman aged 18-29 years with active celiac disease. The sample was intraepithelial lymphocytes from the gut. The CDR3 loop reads CASSAGETSNQPQHF. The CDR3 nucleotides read TGTGCCAGCAGCGCTGGGGAGACGAGCAATCAGCCCCAGCATTTT.